The 13 T cell receptor beta chains below all came from one sample that was sequenced in a study of blood T cell repertoires in COVID-19. Clones were sequenced by immunoSEQ multiplex PCR, and TCRdb holds only the in-frame ones, with some missing. Of fewer than 200,000 clones in the sample, roughly 87% are singletons; the top ten hold about 7.8%. The specimen was peripheral blood. The source is a woman aged 55-69 years with COVID-19, enrolled during active disease.

V gene TRBV4-1 combines with J gene TRBJ1-5; D is undetermined. Germline loops: CDR1 MGHRA, CDR2 YSYEKL. The CDR3 consists of 11 residues. Trimming left V 5 bases short and J 9 bases short, with 8 bases between. The CDR3 nucleotides read TGCGCCAGCAGCGGAGGTGGGCCCCAGCATTTT. Protein product: CASSGGGPQHF.

V gene TRBV3-1 (or the pseudogene TRBV3-2) combines with J gene TRBJ2-1; 7 bases line up with TRBD1. This CDR3 comprises 12 residues. The germline V gene encodes CDR1 LGHDT and CDR2 YNNKEL (reference sequence). V gave up 4 bases and J gave up 6 bases; unmatched junction bases: 0. As DNA, the CDR3 is TGTGCCAGCAGCCGACAGGGCAATGAGCAGTTCTTC. This sequence encodes CASSRQGNEQFF.

This clone was counted a few times. This chain uses TRBV19 with TRBJ2-1, with D perhaps matching TRBD2 (7 bases). This CDR3 comprises 18 residues. Germline V CDR1 and CDR2: LNHDA, SQIVND (reference sequence). The V gene lost 5 bases and the J gene lost 2 bases, with 22 bases spanning the gap. The CDR3 DNA follows: TGTGCCAGTAGTCCGGCTTTAGGGGGGAGGGGACCCTACAATGAGCAGTTCTTC. It specifies CASSPALGGRGPYNEQFF.

J is TRBJ2-7 and V is TRBV11-2; TRBD1 matches at 11 bases. Germline CDR1 SGHAT, CDR2 FQNNGV. This CDR3 contains 14 residues. With 4 bases clipped from V and 2 bases from J, the junction kept 1 base outside the gene matches. The CDR3 sequence is CASSWTGGPYEQYV. In DNA, the CDR3 is TGTGCCAGCAGCTGGACAGGGGGCCCCTACGAGCAGTACGTC.

The chain employs TRBV11-2 and TRBJ2-7; D is uncertain. This CDR3 contains 11 residues. V gave up 3 bases and J gave up 5 bases, with 5 bases separating them. The V gene's germline CDR1 is SGHAT and CDR2 FQNNGV. The CDR3 DNA is TGTGCCAGCAGCTTTCGGGACGAGCAGTACTTC. It translates to CASSFRDEQYF.

V and J are TRBV5-5 and TRBJ2-7, with TRBD1 matching over 9 bases. Germline values: CDR1 SGHKS, CDR2 YYEKEE (reference sequence). V shed 2 bases and J 6 bases; nucleotides not matched to a gene: 3. The CDR3 covers 13 residues. The CDR3 reads CASSLTGGLEQYV. CDR3 coding DNA: TGTGCCAGCAGCTTAACAGGGGGCCTCGAGCAGTACGTC.

The chain couples TRBV5-4 to TRBJ2-3; 10 bases map to TRBD2. The V and J ends lost 2 bases and 0 bases, in that order; junction bases with no gene match: 3. Germline V gives CDR1 SGHNT, CDR2 YYREEE (reference sequence). The CDR3 contains 16 residues. The CDR3 sequence: CASSFGLAASTDTQYF. CDR3 DNA: TGTGCCAGCAGCTTTGGACTAGCGGCTAGCACAGATACGCAGTATTTT.

V is TRBV29-1 and J is TRBJ1-4; D call uncertain. Trimming pared 0 bases from V and 10 bases from J, leaving 12 bases between. The CDR3 sequence is 13 residues long. Per germline, CDR1 SQVTM and CDR2 ANQGSEA. The chain's CDR3 is CSVEETGAGKLFF. The CDR3 DNA reads TGCAGCGTTGAAGAAACTGGTGCTGGAAAACTGTTTTTT.

This chain uses TRBV5-1 with TRBJ2-5, with 8 bases matching TRBD2. CDR3 length: 16 residues. The V and J ends lost 3 bases and 7 bases, in that order; junction bases with no gene match: 14. The germline CDR1 and CDR2 sequences are SGHRS and YFSETQ. The CDR3 DNA sequence: TGCGCCAGCAGCTCCCGGGGGGGGACGGTTAAAGGGACCCAGTACTTC. This codes for CASSSRGGTVKGTQYF.

This clone occurred a few times. The chain uses TRBV7-9 and TRBJ2-1; 10 bases align to TRBD1. V was clipped by 4 bases and J by 6 bases; unmatched bases: 9. This CDR3 comprises 16 residues. Germline CDR1 is SEHNR and CDR2 is FQNEAQ (reference sequence). The CDR3: CASSSLTGGPSNEQFF. The CDR3 DNA reads TGTGCCAGCAGCTCCCTGACAGGGGGCCCCTCCAATGAGCAGTTCTTC.

The V call is TRBV19, the J call TRBJ1-5; TRBD1 agrees at 11 bases. The CDR3 has 18 residues. V shed 5 bases and J 0 bases; nucleotides not matched to a gene: 9. The germline gives CDR1 LNHDA, CDR2 SQIVND (reference sequence). The CDR3 here is CASSLGQGASFSNQPQHF. CDR3 coding DNA: TGTGCCAGTAGTTTAGGACAGGGGGCATCCTTTAGCAATCAGCCCCAGCATTTT. Complete variable domain (other parts from reference TRBV19 and TRBJ1-5): DGGITQSPKYLFRKEGQNVTLSCEQNLNHDAMYWYRQDPGQGLRLIYYSQIVNDFQKGDIAEGYSVSREKKESFPLTVTSAQKNPTAFYLCASSLGQGASFSNQPQHFGDGTRLSIL.

The rearrangement links TRBV7-2 to TRBJ2-5; 8 bases align to TRBD2. CDR1 and CDR2 from the germline V gene are SGHTA and FQGNSA. This CDR3 spans 16 amino acids. Germline trimming cut 1 base from V and 5 bases from J; bases unmatched to any gene: 9. The CDR3 region is CASSLVGGGLVETQYF. The CDR3 DNA is TGTGCCAGCAGCTTAGTTGGCGGGGGGTTGGTTGAGACCCAGTACTTC.

V is TRBV5-8 and J is TRBJ1-2; unclear D gene. The CDR3 loop spans 15 amino acids. V was trimmed by 4 bases and J by 1 base, leaving 14 bases between them. The germline gives CDR1 SGHTS, CDR2 YDEGEE. The CDR3 reads CASSARMRVNYGYTF. CDR3 in DNA: TGTGCCAGCAGCGCTAGAATGCGGGTTAACTATGGCTACACCTTC.